The 21 T cell receptor beta chains below were found in one sample sequenced in a study of T cell responses to AZD1222 COVID-19 vaccine. The assay was immunoSEQ multiplex PCR, and TCRdb's table has in-frame clones only and misses some. Seen here are approximately 150,000 clones, 80% to 90% observed once, and the top ten hold approximately 5.1%. The sequencing here drew on peripheral blood, taken on day 0 of AZD1222 vaccination. Receptors were obtained from an adult in good health.

This clone was observed a single time. The chain couples TRBV7-3 to TRBJ2-1, with 7 bases lining up with TRBD2. The CDR3 covers 15 residues. In germline, CDR1 is SGHTA, CDR2 FQGTGA. V shed 2 bases, J shed 2 bases, and the junction held 3 bases outside the gene matches. In DNA form, the CDR3 reads TGTGCCAGCAGCTTAGCTAGCGGAACCTACAATGAGCAGTTCTTC. The encoded protein is CASSLASGTYNEQFF.

The chain uses TRBV29-1 and TRBJ1-1, with 8 bases aligning to TRBD1. CDR3 length: 13 residues. The germline V gene encodes CDR1 SQVTM and CDR2 ANQGSEA. V lost 3 bases, J lost 0 bases, and 0 bases stayed unmatched. The CDR3 DNA is TGCAGCGTTGACAGGGGGCTGAACACTGAAGCTTTCTTT. Protein: CSVDRGLNTEAFF.

The chain has TRBV7-2 and TRBJ2-7; 12 nucleotides align to TRBD1. The CDR3 is made up of 14 amino acids. CDR1 is SGHTA, CDR2 FQGNSA, per germline. J was trimmed by 6 bases and V by 5 bases; bases with no gene match: 5. Here the CDR3 DNA reads TGTGCCAGCAGCGAGGGACAGGGGGCTTGCGAGCAGTACTTC. Translation: CASSEGQGACEQYF.

V is TRBV6-6 and J is TRBJ1-6; a weak D match, TRBD1 (5 bases). CDR1 is MNHNY, CDR2 SVGAGI, per germline (reference sequence). V was trimmed by 4 bases and J by 9 bases, leaving 16 bases between them. The CDR3 extends over 15 amino acids. CDR3: CASSSRTGGTSPLHF. The CDR3 DNA sequence: TGTGCCAGCAGTTCTCGGACGGGAGGGACTTCACCCCTCCACTTT.

The rearrangement uses TRBV5-6 and TRBJ2-3, with D uncertain. Trimming shortened V by 2 bases and J by 0 bases, and 10 bases separated the two germline ends. Germline CDR1 SGHDT, CDR2 YYEEEE. This CDR3 is 15 amino acids long. CDR3: CASSLTLSSTDTQYF. The DNA for the CDR3 is TGTGCCAGCAGCTTAACACTGAGTAGCACAGATACGCAGTATTTT. Full variable domain (outside the CDR3, taken from reference TRBV5-6 and TRBJ2-3): DAGVTQSPTHLIKTRGQQVTLRCSPKSGHDTVSWYQQALGQGPQFIFQYYEEEERQRGNFPDRFSGHQFPNYSSELNVNALLLGDSALYLCASSLTLSSTDTQYFGPGTRLTVL.

The chain links TRBV29-1 to TRBJ2-3; no reliable D call. V lost 5 bases and J 0 bases, leaving 6 bases between the germline ends. CDR1 and CDR2 (germline): SQVTM, ANQGSEA. The CDR3 loop spans 12 amino acids. The CDR3 DNA reads TGCAGCGTTAAGGTTAGCACAGATACGCAGTATTTT. It specifies CSVKVSTDTQYF.

The V call is TRBV3-1 (or the pseudogene TRBV3-2), the J call TRBJ1-4; no reliable D call. Between the trimmed V and J ends, which lost 3 bases and 6 bases, there was a span of 11 bases. This CDR3 comprises 14 residues. CDR1 is LGHDT and CDR2 is YNNKEL in the germline V gene (reference sequence). The CDR3: CASSHLWKDEKLFF. The CDR3 DNA follows: TGTGCCAGCAGCCACCTTTGGAAGGATGAAAAACTGTTTTTT.

This clone appeared a few times. The gene calls are TRBV29-1 and TRBJ1-2; D remains unclear. The CDR3 totals 12 residues. Per the germline V gene, CDR1 is SQVTM and CDR2 is ANQGSEA. V was pared by 0 bases and J by 7 bases, with 9 bases between. CDR3 sequence: CSVEDHSTGYTF. The DNA of the CDR3 is TGCAGCGTTGAAGATCATTCGACTGGCTACACCTTC.

The chain has TRBV28 and TRBJ1-6, with 10 bases aligning to TRBD1. The V gene end was trimmed by 6 bases and the J gene end by 10 bases; junction bases not matched to a gene: 12. Germline CDR1 reads MDHEN; CDR2 reads SYDVKM. The CDR3 is 16 residues long. The CDR3 nucleotides read TGTGCCAGCAGCCGATCTGGGACAGGGGATCGATCACCCCTCCACTTT. Translation gives CASSRSGTGDRSPLHF.

CDR3 sequence: CASSPRGSADYNEQFF. CDR3 nucleotide sequence: TGTGCCAGCTCACCCCGTGGGAGTGCGGATTACAATGAGCAGTTCTTC. This rearrangement joins TRBV18 to TRBJ2-1, with D maybe TRBD2 (5 bases). CDR1 is KGHSH, CDR2 LQKENI, per germline. The V end was cut by 3 bases, the J end by 4 bases, with 16 bases between. The length of the CDR3 is 16 residues.

The chain recombines TRBV19 with TRBJ1-1; 9 bases match TRBD1. Germline CDR1 LNHDA, CDR2 SQIVND (reference sequence). V lost 4 bases and J lost 5; bases outside the gene matches: 5. This CDR3 has 14 residues. The CDR3 loop is CASSKGQGVTEAFF. Written as DNA, the CDR3 is TGTGCCAGTAGTAAGGGACAGGGTGTGACTGAAGCTTTCTTT. Filled out from reference TRBV19 and TRBJ1-1, the complete variable domain reads DGGITQSPKYLFRKEGQNVTLSCEQNLNHDAMYWYRQDPGQGLRLIYYSQIVNDFQKGDIAEGYSVSREKKESFPLTVTSAQKNPTAFYLCASSKGQGVTEAFFGQGTRLTVV.

The chain is built from TRBV29-1 and TRBJ2-7, with a tentative D call TRBD2 (6 bases). Deletions cut 4 bases from V and 5 bases from J, with 12 bases between. The CDR3 sequence is 12 residues long. CDR1 is SQVTM, CDR2 ANQGSEA, per germline. In nucleotides, the CDR3 is TGCAGCGTTGCGGGAGTTAGCCACGAGCAGTACTTC. Translated, it gives CSVAGVSHEQYF.

The chain combines TRBV4-1 with TRBJ2-2; unclear D gene. The CDR3 spans 13 residues. Per germline, CDR1 MGHRA and CDR2 YSYEKL. Deletions cut 4 bases from V and 9 bases from J, with 12 bases between. CDR3 DNA: TGCGCCAGCAGCCCCACCTCGGACCGGGAGCTGTTTTTT. It specifies CASSPTSDRELFF.

The chain combines TRBV5-1 with TRBJ2-5; 13 nucleotides align to TRBD2. Germline V CDR1 and CDR2: SGHRS, YFSETQ. The CDR3 consists of 15 residues. Losses at the gene ends were 4 bases for V and 4 bases for J; bases not matched to a gene: 4. CDR3 loop: CASSTRLAGGETQYF. DNA of the CDR3: TGCGCCAGCAGCACGCGACTAGCGGGAGGAGAGACCCAGTACTTC.

The chain uses TRBV5-6 and TRBJ2-3; D gene uncertain. CDR1 SGHDT and CDR2 YYEEEE come from the germline V gene. The CDR3 runs 13 residues. Trimming shortened V by 1 base and J by 0 bases, and 3 bases separated the two germline ends. This CDR3 reads CASSLTSTDTQYF. The CDR3 DNA follows: TGTGCCAGCAGCTTGACCAGCACAGATACGCAGTATTTT.

V gene TRBV14 combines with J gene TRBJ2-7; D remains unclear. Germline assignment: CDR1 SGHDN and CDR2 FVKESK. V was cut by 0 bases and J by 5 bases, with 5 bases left in between. This CDR3 has 12 residues. CDR3 bases: TGTGCCAGCAGCCAAGATCGAGACGAGCAGTACTTC. Translation: CASSQDRDEQYF.

This clone was detected only once. The rearrangement joins TRBV6-5 to TRBJ1-5; 9 bases are a match to TRBD1. CDR1 and CDR2 from the germline V gene are MNHEY and SVGAGI. The CDR3 length is 15 residues. Trimming removed 6 bases from V and 3 bases from J; junction bases left unmatched: 6. This CDR3 reads CASRMDRGDNQPQHF. The DNA of the CDR3 is TGTGCCAGCAGGATGGACAGGGGCGACAATCAGCCCCAGCATTTT.

This chain uses TRBV11-2 with TRBJ2-2; TRBD1 or TRBD2 may be the D gene (5 bases each). Trimming pared 4 bases from V and 5 bases from J, leaving 17 bases between. The CDR3 is 16 amino acids. The germline V gene encodes CDR1 SGHAT and CDR2 FQNNGV. The CDR3 DNA is TGTGCCAGCAGCTATCGACGAGGGGTACTAACCGGGGAGCTGTTTTTT. As protein: CASSYRRGVLTGELFF.

The chain joins TRBV6-4 to TRBJ2-6; the D is unclear. The V gene's germline CDR1 is MRHNA and CDR2 SNTAGT. Trimming left V 0 bases short and J 4 bases short, with 10 bases between. The CDR3 length is 16 residues. The DNA for the CDR3 is TGTGCCAGCAGTGACTCCACAAGCGCCGGGGCCAACGTCCTGACTTTC. It specifies CASSDSTSAGANVLTF.

The chain uses TRBV6-5 and TRBJ2-4, with D maybe TRBD1 (5 bases). V gave up 4 bases and J gave up 8 bases, with 15 bases separating them. The germline CDR1 and CDR2 sequences are MNHEY and SVGAGI. CDR3 size: 14 residues. The CDR3 DNA follows: TGTGCCAGCAGTTCGAGAAGGGGATGGGACATTCAGTACTTC. Translated: CASSSRRGWDIQYF.

The chain is built from TRBV5-4 and TRBJ2-7, with 9 bases that match TRBD2. The CDR3 is 14 amino acids. The germline V gene encodes CDR1 SGHNT and CDR2 YYREEE (reference sequence). J lost 0 bases, V lost 5 bases, and 3 bases had no gene match. CDR3 loop: CASSSSGTSYEQYF. Written as DNA, the CDR3 is TGTGCCAGCAGTTCTAGCGGGACCTCCTACGAGCAGTACTTC.